The 32 T cell receptor beta chains reported below all come from one sample, sequenced in a study of cytomegalovirus exposure and HLA in healthy donors. PCR involved 60 Vbeta and 13 Jbeta primers. Sequencing was performed with immunoSEQ multiplex PCR; in TCRdb, only in-frame clones are kept and a portion is missing. The sample carries 160,000 or so clones, over 75% recorded once. Sequenced sample: PBMCs. The receptors were gathered from a woman in her forties or fifties in good health and CMV-seronegative.

The CDR3 sequence: CATSRGGSPNTGELFF. The CDR3 DNA reads as TGTGCCACCAGCAGAGGAGGTAGTCCGAACACCGGGGAGCTGTTTTTT. The J gene is TRBJ2-2, the V gene TRBV15; D is unclear. V lost 1 base and J 0 bases, leaving 9 bases between the germline ends. The V gene's germline CDR1 is LNHNV and CDR2 YYDKDF (reference sequence). There are 16 residues in the CDR3.

The V call is TRBV10-3, the J call TRBJ1-2, with D possibly being TRBD1 (6 bases). The CDR3 covers 14 residues. V was pared by 2 bases and J by 7 bases, with 14 bases between. Per the germline V gene, CDR1 is ENHRY and CDR2 is SYGVKD. As DNA, the CDR3 is TGTGCCATCAGTGAGAGTGAACAGGGTGGTGGCTACACCTTC. Its translation is CAISESEQGGGYTF.

This chain links TRBV7-2 with TRBJ2-3; 7 nucleotides match TRBD2. Germline CDR1 SGHTA, CDR2 FQGNSA. With V trimmed by 6 bases and J by 8 bases, 5 bases remained unmatched. There are 12 residues in the CDR3. Here the CDR3 DNA reads TGTGCCAGCAGTGGGGGGGGACCTACGCAGTATTTT. Translated, it gives CASSGGGPTQYF.

This rearrangement joins TRBV28 to TRBJ2-7; TRBD1 agrees at 9 bases. This CDR3 has 12 amino acids. V was clipped by 6 bases and J by 10 bases; unmatched bases: 7. Germline CDR1 MDHEN, CDR2 SYDVKM. The CDR3 sequence is CASSPGQGSQYF. The CDR3 region has the DNA TGTGCCAGCAGCCCGGGACAGGGAAGCCAGTACTTC.

The V and J genes are TRBV27 and TRBJ2-7, with 7 bases lining up with TRBD2. There are 15 residues in the CDR3. The V segment lost 7 bases and the J segment 3 bases; nucleotides outside the gene matches: 12. Germline V gives CDR1 MNHEY, CDR2 SMNVEV (reference sequence). In DNA, the CDR3 is TGTGCCAGCAATCCCCGACTAGCTACGGGCTACGAGCAGTACTTC. It is translated as CASNPRLATGYEQYF.

This clone was counted a single time. V usage is TRBV5-5 and J usage is TRBJ1-5; 7 positions match TRBD1. Per the germline V gene, CDR1 is SGHKS and CDR2 is YYEKEE (reference sequence). Losses at the gene ends were 0 bases for V and 6 bases for J; bases not matched to a gene: 0. This CDR3 contains 13 residues. DNA for the CDR3: TGTGCCAGCAGCTTGGGACAGGGTCAGCCCCAGCATTTT. As protein: CASSLGQGQPQHF.

The rearrangement links TRBV6-5 to TRBJ2-5; 8 bases agree with TRBD2. CDR1 is MNHEY, CDR2 SVGAGI, per germline. V was clipped by 6 bases and J by 4 bases; unmatched bases: 10. CDR3 length equals 15 residues. The CDR3 DNA reads TGTGCCAGCAGCATTTTCGGGCTAGCGGGAGAGACCCAGTACTTC. Its protein product is CASSIFGLAGETQYF.

CDR3 coding DNA: TGCAGCGTTGAAGATCGGGGGGCAGGGGGCGTTACGTCAGATACGCAGTATTTT. Protein product: CSVEDRGAGGVTSDTQYF. The chain employs TRBV29-1 and TRBJ2-3; the D gene is possibly TRBD1 (8 bases). From germline, CDR1 is SQVTM and CDR2 ANQGSEA. V lost 0 bases and J 4 bases, leaving 23 bases between the germline ends. The CDR3 is 18 residues long.

The rearrangement links TRBV6-5 to TRBJ1-1, with a possible D match to TRBD1 (6 bases). The CDR3 consists of 13 residues. The germline V and J ends were trimmed by 6 bases and 1 base, with 9 bases remaining between them. Germline CDR1 is MNHEY and CDR2 is SVGAGI. CDR3 DNA sequence: TGTGCCAGCAGGACGGGACAGAACACTGAAGCTTTCTTT. Translated, it gives CASRTGQNTEAFF.

This chain connects TRBV28 to TRBJ1-1, with 8 bases matching TRBD1. Looked up from germline, CDR1 is MDHEN and CDR2 is SYDVKM. The CDR3 is 15 amino acids. The V gene end was trimmed by 3 bases and the J gene end by 9 bases; junction bases not matched to a gene: 12. The CDR3 region is CASSFPRRQGRKAFF. In DNA form, the CDR3 reads TGTGCCAGCAGTTTTCCCCGCCGACAGGGGCGGAAAGCTTTCTTT. The full variable domain, in which reference TRBV28 and TRBJ1-1 provide the parts outside the CDR3, is DVKVTQSSRYLVKRTGEKVFLECVQDMDHENMFWYRQDPGLGLRLIYFSYDVKMKEKGDIPEGYSVSREKKERFSLILESASTNQTSMYLCASSFPRRQGRKAFFGQGTRLTVV.

This chain links TRBV5-1 with TRBJ2-7; a weak D match, TRBD2 (5 bases). The CDR3 runs to 14 residues. The germline gives CDR1 SGHRS, CDR2 YFSETQ. Trimming removed 2 bases at V and 3 bases at J, with 12 bases between. CDR3 sequence reads: CASSFVAGNYEQYF. CDR3 coding DNA: TGCGCCAGCAGCTTTGTCGCGGGTAACTACGAGCAGTACTTC.

This chain links TRBV28 with TRBJ1-3, with D possibly being TRBD1 (5 bases). The germline V gene has CDR1 MDHEN and CDR2 SYDVKM. Between the trimmed V and J ends, which lost 7 bases and 6 bases, there was a span of 10 bases. This CDR3 has 12 residues. The CDR3 coding sequence is TGTGCCAGCACTACAGGAGAAAACACCATATATTTT. Translated: CASTTGENTIYF.

The V call is TRBV19, the J call TRBJ1-2, with 9 bases matching TRBD1. V dropped 4 bases and J dropped 6; count of bases not matched to a gene: 6. The germline V gene encodes CDR1 LNHDA and CDR2 SQIVND (reference sequence). This CDR3 is built from 14 residues. The CDR3 nucleotides are TGTGCCAGTAGTAAAAACAGGGGGCAGGATGGCTACACCTTC. This codes for CASSKNRGQDGYTF.

The V and J genes are TRBV30 and TRBJ2-7; 8 nucleotides align to TRBD1. The CDR3 sequence is 13 residues long. V gave up 7 bases and J gave up 0 bases; unmatched junction bases: 5. The germline V gene has CDR1 GTSNPN and CDR2 SVGIG (reference sequence). This chain's CDR3 is CAFGTGSSYEQYF. The CDR3 DNA reads TGTGCCTTCGGGACAGGCAGCTCCTACGAGCAGTACTTC.

V is TRBV5-4 and J is TRBJ2-1; 7 bases agree with TRBD1. Germline CDR1 and CDR2: SGHNT and YYREEE (reference sequence). This CDR3 contains 16 residues. Unmatched junction bases numbered 6, after V lost 0 bases and J lost 3 bases. The CDR3 nucleotides read TGTGCCAGCAGCTTGGAAAGGGGACAGATCTACAATGAGCAGTTCTTC. Protein product: CASSLERGQIYNEQFF.

This clone came up a few times. The chain has TRBV11-2 and TRBJ2-2; possibly TRBD2 for D (5 bases). Germline CDR1 is SGHAT and CDR2 is FQNNGV. The germline V and J ends were trimmed by 5 bases and 2 bases, with 6 bases remaining between them. The CDR3 runs to 13 residues. CDR3 in amino acids: CASSSGNTGELFF. The CDR3 DNA follows: TGTGCCAGCAGCAGCGGAAACACCGGGGAGCTGTTTTTT.

The chain is built from TRBV15 and TRBJ2-1; 9 bases map to TRBD1. The CDR3 length is 15 residues. Germline-derived CDR1 and CDR2 are LNHNV and YYDKDF (reference sequence). V gave up 9 bases and J gave up 0 bases; unmatched junction bases: 6. The CDR3: CATRDREGSYNEQFF. The CDR3 DNA reads as TGTGCCACGAGGGACAGGGAAGGCTCCTACAATGAGCAGTTCTTC. Combining the CDR3 with reference TRBV15 and TRBJ2-1 gives the whole variable domain DAMVIQNPRYQVTQFGKPVTLSCSQTLNHNVMYWYQQKSSQAPKLLFHYYDKDFNNEADTPDNFQSRRPNTSFCFLDIRSPGLGDTAMYLCATRDREGSYNEQFFGPGTRLTVL.

This clone appeared once. The CDR3 is CASSEGYSPAGELFF. The CDR3 coding sequence is TGTGCCAGCAGTGAAGGTTACAGTCCGGCCGGGGAGCTGTTTTTT. The V and J genes are TRBV2 and TRBJ2-2; D call uncertain. V lost 1 base and J lost 6, with 12 bases in between. The germline CDR1 and CDR2 sequences are SNHLY and FYNNEI. The length of the CDR3 is 15 residues.

The chain has TRBV2 and TRBJ2-5; TRBD2 is a possible D gene (5 bases). CDR1 is SNHLY and CDR2 is FYNNEI in the germline V gene. Deletions cut 3 bases from V and 5 bases from J, with 13 bases between. This CDR3 spans 14 amino acids. The CDR3 coding sequence is TGTGCCAGCAGTGAGACGGGGTTGACGGAGACCCAGTACTTC. It codes for CASSETGLTETQYF.

The chain employs TRBV30 and TRBJ1-6; TRBD1 matches at 9 bases. V was clipped by 3 bases and J by 2 bases; unmatched bases: 5. Germline V gene lookup returns CDR1 GTSNPN and CDR2 SVGIG (reference sequence). This CDR3 contains 16 residues. The DNA of the CDR3 is TGTGCCTGGAGGACAGGGGGTCATCCCTATAATTCACCCCTCCACTTT. This codes for CAWRTGGHPYNSPLHF.

The chain recombines TRBV27 with TRBJ2-7; 8 positions match TRBD1. V was pared by 5 bases and J by 3 bases, with 9 bases of the junction left unmatched. The germline gives CDR1 MNHEY, CDR2 SMNVEV (reference sequence). The CDR3 loop spans 15 amino acids. CDR3 protein: CASSRRGQADYEQYF. CDR3 in DNA: TGTGCCAGCAGTCGAAGGGGACAGGCGGACTACGAGCAGTACTTC.

The rearrangement uses TRBV10-3 and TRBJ2-6; perhaps TRBD1 as D (5 bases). The CDR3 loop spans 19 amino acids. The ends were cut back, 1 base at V and 0 bases at J, with 16 bases in the middle. The V gene's germline CDR1 is ENHRY and CDR2 SYGVKD. The CDR3 DNA reads TGTGCCATCAGTGAGTGGGTGGGGCAGGGATTCTCTGGGGCCAACGTCCTGACTTTC. Its translation is CAISEWVGQGFSGANVLTF.

The CDR3 sequence is CAIAPGLASSYEQYF. The DNA of the CDR3 is TGTGCCATAGCCCCCGGACTAGCGAGCTCCTACGAGCAGTACTTC. This chain joins TRBV6-5 and TRBJ2-7; 9 nucleotides agree with TRBD2. The length of the CDR3 is 15 residues. Losses at the gene ends were 10 bases for V and 0 bases for J; bases not matched to a gene: 10. Germline CDR1 and CDR2: MNHEY and SVGAGI.

The count of this clone is one. The V gene is TRBV4-3, the J gene TRBJ2-6, with 7 bases identical to TRBD1. V gave up 0 bases and J gave up 0 bases; unmatched junction bases: 8. Germline CDR1 and CDR2: LGHNA and YSLEER. CDR3 size: 19 residues. The CDR3 DNA is TGCGCCAGCAGCCAAGAGCGGACAGGCCCGCTCTCTGGGGCCAACGTCCTGACTTTC. This sequence encodes CASSQERTGPLSGANVLTF.

In this sample, this clone turned up once. This chain connects TRBV6-5 to TRBJ1-1; no clear D. Germline loops: CDR1 MNHEY, CDR2 SVGAGI. V lost 6 bases and J 5 bases, leaving 16 bases between the germline ends. The CDR3 runs 14 residues. CDR3: CASSPHGVGTEAFF. In nucleotides, the CDR3 is TGTGCCAGCAGCCCACACGGGGTGGGGACTGAAGCTTTCTTT.

This chain uses TRBV7-9 with TRBJ1-1; no reliable D call. Per germline, CDR1 SEHNR and CDR2 FQNEAQ (reference sequence). Trimming stripped 1 base from V and 12 bases from J, with 15 bases between. The CDR3 has 13 residues. The chain's CDR3 is CASSLEGGSRPFF. As DNA, the CDR3 is TGTGCCAGCAGCTTAGAGGGAGGCAGTCGCCCTTTCTTT. The whole variable domain, filled in from reference TRBV7-9 and TRBJ1-1, reads DTGVSQNPRHKITKRGQNVTFRCDPISEHNRLYWYRQTLGQGPEFLTYFQNEAQLEKSRLLSDRFSAERPKGSFSTLEIQRTEQGDSAMYLCASSLEGGSRPFFGQGTRLTVV.

This sequence joins TRBV6-8 and TRBJ2-3; tentatively, D is TRBD2 (5 bases). The V gene's germline CDR1 is MNHGY and CDR2 SAAAGT. The CDR3 is 14 residues long. The V and J ends lost 7 bases and 2 bases respectively, with 13 bases between them. The CDR3 region is CASTGEWLTDTQYF. The CDR3 DNA reads TGTGCCAGCACCGGGGAATGGCTCACAGATACGCAGTATTTT.

The chain joins TRBV11-2 to TRBJ1-1; the D gene is possibly TRBD1 (6 bases). This CDR3 contains 14 residues. V dropped 6 bases and J dropped 5 bases, with 16 bases sitting between them. Germline CDR1 is SGHAT and CDR2 is FQNNGV. CDR3: CASRKPGTTTEAFF. DNA of the CDR3: TGTGCCAGCAGGAAACCCGGGACAACGACTGAAGCTTTCTTT.

The V gene is TRBV30, the J gene TRBJ2-3; tentatively, D is TRBD2 (5 bases). V gave up 1 base and J gave up 4 bases, with 15 bases separating them. CDR3 length: 15 residues. Germline V gene sequence: CDR1 GTSNPN, CDR2 SVGIG (reference sequence). CDR3 DNA sequence: TGTGCCTGGAGTGGGTGGCCTTTCGGGGCAGATACGCAGTATTTT. This sequence encodes CAWSGWPFGADTQYF.

This clone was seen just once. The chain uses TRBV2 and TRBJ1-3; the D is unclear. Trimming cost V 1 base and J 2 bases, with 12 bases left between them. This CDR3 has 16 residues. Germline V lookup: CDR1 SNHLY, CDR2 FYNNEI. The CDR3 loop is CASSEGYSGPGNTIYF. Here the CDR3 DNA reads TGTGCCAGCAGTGAAGGATACAGTGGGCCTGGAAACACCATATATTTT.

The chain links TRBV7-9 to TRBJ2-7; D is perhaps TRBD2 (6 bases). The ends were cut back, 6 bases at V and 0 bases at J, with 15 bases in the middle. The V gene's germline CDR1 is SEHNR and CDR2 FQNEAQ (reference sequence). The CDR3 runs 15 residues. The CDR3 loop is CASSWGEVRSYEQYF. Here the CDR3 DNA reads TGTGCCAGCAGTTGGGGGGAGGTGCGCTCCTACGAGCAGTACTTC.

This clone appeared once. This CDR3 is CASSRRDSSYEQYF. CDR3 nucleotide sequence: TGTGCCAGCTCACGCCGGGACAGCTCCTACGAGCAGTACTTC. This sequence joins TRBV18 and TRBJ2-7; TRBD1 matches 7 bases. CDR1 KGHSH and CDR2 LQKENI come from the germline V gene. The CDR3 has 14 residues. J lost 0 bases, V lost 4 bases, and 3 bases had no gene match.